These 29 T cell receptor beta chains came from one sample sequenced in a study of blood T cell repertoires in COVID-19. Method: immunoSEQ multiplex PCR; TCRdb's copy keeps in-frame clones and lacks some. The sample shows under 35,000 clones, more than 75% of them seen only once. The sample taken for sequencing was peripheral blood. All receptors come from a human donor in a cohort sampled during active COVID-19.

This clone was seen a single time. This chain joins TRBV6-5 and TRBJ2-2, with unresolved D. Germline CDR1 MNHEY, CDR2 SVGAGI. This CDR3 is 12 amino acids long. With 10 bases removed from V and 1 base from J, the gap between germline ends came to 7 bases. The CDR3 sequence is CATAGNTGELFF. The CDR3 DNA follows: TGTGCCACCGCAGGGAACACCGGGGAGCTGTTTTTT.

The chain has TRBV9 and TRBJ2-3, with a possible D match to TRBD2 (5 bases). CDR1 SGDLS and CDR2 YYNGEE come from the germline V gene. Trimming left V 3 bases short and J 4 bases short, with 9 bases between. The CDR3 is 13 amino acids. The CDR3 is CASSAILADTQYF. The CDR3 coding sequence is TGTGCCAGCAGCGCAATACTAGCAGATACGCAGTATTTT.

V is TRBV9 and J is TRBJ2-2; D perhaps matches TRBD1 (5 bases). V was cut by 6 bases and J by 4 bases, with 19 bases left in between. This CDR3 region has 16 residues. Looked up from germline, CDR1 is SGDLS and CDR2 is YYNGEE. As DNA, the CDR3 is TGTGCCAGCACTAATGACCTGCAGGGAAGCACCGGGGAGCTGTTTTTT. Protein: CASTNDLQGSTGELFF.

This rearrangement joins TRBV5-5 to TRBJ2-5; tentatively, D is TRBD2 (5 bases). This CDR3 is 12 amino acids long. From germline, CDR1 is SGHKS and CDR2 YYEKEE (reference sequence). V dropped 6 bases and J dropped 5 bases, with 11 bases sitting between them. CDR3 sequence: CASNPPGETQYF. The CDR3 DNA is TGTGCCAGCAACCCCCCGGGGGAGACCCAGTACTTC.

The chain couples TRBV9 to TRBJ2-3; 10 positions agree with TRBD2. Germline V lookup: CDR1 SGDLS, CDR2 YYNGEE. This CDR3 is built from 17 residues. The ends lost 0 bases at V and 2 bases at J; junction bases unmatched: 6. DNA of the CDR3: TGTGCCAGCAGCGTAGAAGCTAGCGGGGGCCCCACAGATACGCAGTATTTT. It specifies CASSVEASGGPTDTQYF.

A remark on this clone: The same CDR3 is also encoded by other DNA sequences in this sample. The chain joins TRBV18 to TRBJ2-5; 11 bases align to TRBD2. From germline, CDR1 is KGHSH and CDR2 LQKENI. The CDR3 is 17 amino acids. V lost 3 bases to trimming and J lost 4 bases; unmatched junction nucleotides: 10. Here the CDR3 reads CASSPTSGGVSGETQYF. Written as DNA, the CDR3 is TGTGCCAGCTCACCTACTAGCGGGGGCGTCTCAGGAGAGACCCAGTACTTC.

The chain links TRBV19 to TRBJ1-6; no clear D. The CDR3 totals 17 residues. V lost 4 bases, J lost 1 base, and 14 bases lay in between. CDR1 is LNHDA, CDR2 SQIVND, per germline (reference sequence). This CDR3 is CASSTVHASSYNSPLHF. The DNA of the CDR3 is TGTGCCAGTAGTACGGTTCATGCTAGTTCCTATAATTCACCCCTCCACTTT.

This rearrangement joins TRBV24-1 to TRBJ1-5; tentatively, D is TRBD1 (5 bases). This CDR3 is built from 14 residues. Between the trimmed V and J ends, which lost 0 bases and 7 bases, there was a span of 9 bases. Germline values: CDR1 KGHDR, CDR2 SFDVKD. The CDR3 region is CATSDLGGSQPQHF. Here the CDR3 DNA reads TGTGCCACCAGTGATTTGGGGGGGAGCCAGCCCCAGCATTTT.

V and J are TRBV4-1 and TRBJ2-1; D call uncertain. The germline V gene has CDR1 MGHRA and CDR2 YSYEKL. The CDR3 runs 15 residues. Trimming left V 0 bases short and J 6 bases short, with 12 bases between. The CDR3 region is CASSQEVFGVNEQFF. For the CDR3, the DNA is TGCGCCAGCAGCCAAGAAGTATTTGGAGTCAATGAGCAGTTCTTC.

This sequence joins TRBV29-1 and TRBJ2-2, with 9 bases lining up with TRBD1. Trimming removed 6 bases from V and 7 bases from J; junction bases left unmatched: 12. CDR1 and CDR2 from the germline V gene are SQVTM and ANQGSEA. The CDR3 has 15 amino acids. The DNA of the CDR3 is TGCAGCGTCATAACCGGGACAGGGTTAATCGGGGAGCTGTTTTTT. Translating gives CSVITGTGLIGELFF.

The chain is built from TRBV6-6 and TRBJ2-4, with D perhaps TRBD2 (5 bases). Between the trimmed V and J ends, which lost 5 bases and 6 bases, there was a span of 20 bases. CDR3 length equals 16 residues. Germline V gene data show CDR1 as MNHNY and CDR2 as SVGAGI (reference sequence). The CDR3 bases are TGTGCCAGCAGTCCCGGACTCCTATCGGGTGGAAACATTCAGTACTTC. Translation: CASSPGLLSGGNIQYF.

The rearrangement links TRBV19 to TRBJ1-4, with 9 bases aligning to TRBD1. From germline, CDR1 is LNHDA and CDR2 SQIVND (reference sequence). This CDR3 contains 15 residues. V dropped 4 bases and J dropped 7; count of bases not matched to a gene: 7. Written as DNA, the CDR3 is TGTGCCAGTAGTACCACAGGGGGCGGAGGTGAAAAACTGTTTTTT. It yields the protein CASSTTGGGGEKLFF.

This clone was seen once. The J gene is TRBJ2-7, the V gene TRBV2, with TRBD1 matching 9 bases. The CDR3 sequence is 15 residues long. Germline values: CDR1 SNHLY, CDR2 FYNNEI. V trimming: 6 bases; J trimming: 5 bases; junction bases outside the gene matches: 11. The CDR3 here is CASSPGTGIGHEQYF. As DNA, the CDR3 is TGTGCCAGCAGCCCCGGGACAGGGATCGGCCACGAGCAGTACTTC.

The chain is built from TRBV7-7 and TRBJ1-4; TRBD1 might be the D (6 bases). V lost 5 bases and J lost 3, with 13 bases in between. This CDR3 region has 15 residues. The germline gives CDR1 SSHAT, CDR2 FNYEAQ (reference sequence). The CDR3 bases are TGTGCCAGCAGCCGAAGCGGGGGGCCTAATGAAAAACTGTTTTTT. It specifies CASSRSGGPNEKLFF.

The chain employs TRBV19 and TRBJ2-1, with 9 bases that match TRBD1. V shed 3 bases, J shed 8 bases, and the junction held 11 bases outside the gene matches. The CDR3 totals 16 residues. In germline, CDR1 is LNHDA, CDR2 SQIVND (reference sequence). The CDR3 DNA reads as TGTGCCAGTAGTATCCCAGACAGGGGGGTTTTAGATGAGCAGTTCTTC. Translation: CASSIPDRGVLDEQFF.

The genes are TRBV9 and TRBJ2-2, with no clear D. Trimming cost V 1 base and J 0 bases, with 7 bases left between them. Germline loops: CDR1 SGDLS, CDR2 YYNGEE. This CDR3 has 15 residues. Here the CDR3 reads CASSVTRTNTGELFF. The DNA of the CDR3 is TGTGCCAGCAGCGTAACCAGAACGAACACCGGGGAGCTGTTTTTT. The whole variable domain, filled in from reference TRBV9 and TRBJ2-2, reads DSGVTQTPKHLITATGQRVTLRCSPRSGDLSVYWYQQSLDQGLQFLIQYYNGEERAKGNILERFSAQQFPDLHSELNLSSLELGDSALYFCASSVTRTNTGELFFGEGSRLTVL.

This clone turned up a few times. The V gene is TRBV5-5, the J gene TRBJ1-1, with a weak D call TRBD1 (6 bases). The germline gives CDR1 SGHKS, CDR2 YYEKEE (reference sequence). Deletions cut 4 bases from V and 1 base from J, with 11 bases between. The CDR3 contains 14 residues. The CDR3 spells CASSQRTANTEAFF. Written as DNA, the CDR3 is TGTGCCAGCAGCCAGAGGACAGCGAACACTGAAGCTTTCTTT.

CDR3 sequence: CASSLADSSSGANVLTF. Here the CDR3 DNA reads TGTGCCAGCAGCTTAGCGGACAGCTCCTCTGGGGCCAACGTCCTGACTTTC. The chain is built from TRBV7-2 and TRBJ2-6; possibly TRBD1 for D (6 bases). In germline, CDR1 is SGHTA, CDR2 FQGNSA. The CDR3 is made up of 17 amino acids. Trimming took 0 bases from V and 0 from J, leaving 9 bases between them. Complete variable domain (other parts from reference TRBV7-2 and TRBJ2-6): GAGVSQSPSNKVTEKGKDVELRCDPISGHTALYWYRQSLGQGLEFLIYFQGNSAPDKSGLPSDRFSAERTGGSVSTLTIQRTQQEDSAVYLCASSLADSSSGANVLTFGAGSRLTVL.

The chain is built from TRBV9 and TRBJ2-1; a weak D match, TRBD1 (7 bases). Germline V gene sequence: CDR1 SGDLS, CDR2 YYNGEE. Trimming removed 3 bases from V and 6 bases from J, with 22 bases in between. The CDR3 consists of 17 residues. CDR3 in DNA: TGTGCCAGCAGCGGCGGGGCTAAAAAGGGGGCCTCCAATGAGCAGTTCTTC. Translation gives CASSGGAKKGASNEQFF.

This chain uses TRBV18 with TRBJ2-5; the match to TRBD2 covers 7 bases. CDR3 length: 16 amino acids. CDR1 and CDR2 from the germline V gene are KGHSH and LQKENI. The trim removed 3 bases at V and 7 bases at J, leaving 14 bases unmatched. CDR3 residues: CASSPSGGSVSGTQYF. CDR3 DNA sequence: TGTGCCAGCTCACCCTCGGGAGGCTCCGTATCCGGGACCCAGTACTTC.

Note on this clone: A read error may account for a junction end that differs from germline. The chain employs TRBV7-7 and TRBJ2-3, with 8 positions matching TRBD2. CDR3 size: 15 residues. Germline V gene data show CDR1 as SSHAT and CDR2 as FNYEAQ (reference sequence). The chain's CDR3 is CASRRGLDSADTQYF. The CDR3, as DNA: TGTGCTAGCAGACGGGGACTAGATTCAGCAGATACGCAGTATTTT.

The chain employs TRBV6-5 and TRBJ2-3; 8 bases align to TRBD2. The junction had 5 bases not matched to a gene; V was cut back by 6 bases and J by 6 bases. The CDR3 contains 13 residues. Germline assignment: CDR1 MNHEY and CDR2 SVGAGI. CDR3 sequence: CASRVAGPDTQYF. In DNA, the CDR3 is TGTGCCAGCAGAGTAGCGGGGCCGGATACGCAGTATTTT.

The chain is built from TRBV11-2 and TRBJ1-4; 11 bases map to TRBD1. V was clipped by 4 bases and J by 4 bases; unmatched bases: 11. The CDR3 totals 18 residues. Germline CDR1 is SGHAT and CDR2 is FQNNGV. DNA for the CDR3: TGTGCCAGCAGCTCCCGGGACAGGGGGGGTAGAGTTAATGAAAAACTGTTTTTT. Protein sequence: CASSSRDRGGRVNEKLFF.

CDR3 loop: CASSRPRLAGGGEQFF. The CDR3 region has the DNA TGTGCCAGCAGTCGCCCCAGACTAGCGGGGGGAGGGGAGCAGTTCTTC. The chain carries TRBV6-2 or TRBV6-3 and TRBJ2-1; the match to TRBD2 covers 13 bases. The CDR3 runs to 16 residues. Germline assignment: CDR1 MNHEY and CDR2 SVGEGT. With V trimmed by 5 bases and J by 10 bases, 11 bases remained unmatched.

The chain uses TRBV12-5 and TRBJ1-3, with D tentatively TRBD1 (6 bases). This CDR3 is 17 amino acids long. Germline CDR1 and CDR2: LGHNT and FRNRAP. V shed 0 bases and J shed 2 bases, with 14 bases lying between them. CDR3 nucleotide sequence: TGTGCTAGTGGTTTGGTAACTCCCAGGGGCCCTGGAAACACCATATATTTT. Its translation: CASGLVTPRGPGNTIYF.

CDR3 sequence: CASSLAPAGTDTQYF. CDR3 DNA sequence: TGCGCCAGCAGCTTGGCGCCAGCGGGCACAGATACGCAGTATTTT. V is TRBV5-1 and J is TRBJ2-3, with a possible D match to TRBD2 (5 bases). V gave up 0 bases and J gave up 1 base, with 9 bases separating them. CDR3 length: 15 residues. Germline V gene data show CDR1 as SGHRS and CDR2 as YFSETQ.

The rearrangement links TRBV6-6 to TRBJ2-7; D unclear. Germline CDR1 reads MNHNY; CDR2 reads SVGAGI (reference sequence). This CDR3 contains 13 residues. The V and J ends lost 2 bases and 3 bases respectively, with 8 bases between them. The CDR3 loop reads CASSYESLYEQYF. Here the CDR3 DNA reads TGTGCCAGCAGTTACGAGTCCCTCTACGAGCAGTACTTC.

V gene TRBV6-5 combines with J gene TRBJ1-5; TRBD1 matches at 7 bases. Germline V gene data show CDR1 as MNHEY and CDR2 as SVGAGI. V shed 6 bases and J 0 bases; nucleotides not matched to a gene: 5. The CDR3 covers 15 residues. The CDR3 coding sequence is TGTGCCAGCAGCCCCGGGACAGATAGCAATCAGCCCCAGCATTTT. Translated: CASSPGTDSNQPQHF.

V usage is TRBV6-1 and J usage is TRBJ2-3; 8 nucleotides align to TRBD2. The CDR3 covers 19 residues. Germline V lookup: CDR1 MNHNS, CDR2 SASEGT. V trimming: 1 base; J trimming: 0 bases; junction bases outside the gene matches: 12. CDR3 region: CASSEGVSGVHRSTDTQYF. CDR3 DNA: TGTGCCAGCAGTGAAGGGGTTAGCGGGGTCCATAGAAGCACAGATACGCAGTATTTT.